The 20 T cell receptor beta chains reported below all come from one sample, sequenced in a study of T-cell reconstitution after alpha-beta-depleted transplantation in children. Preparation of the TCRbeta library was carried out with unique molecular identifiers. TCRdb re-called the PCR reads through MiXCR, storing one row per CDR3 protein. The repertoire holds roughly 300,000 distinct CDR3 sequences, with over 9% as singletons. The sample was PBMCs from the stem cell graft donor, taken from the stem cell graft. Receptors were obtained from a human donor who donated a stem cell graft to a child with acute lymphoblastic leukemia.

The CDR3 is CSVILAAHSYEQYF. The CDR3 nucleotides read TGCAGCGTAATACTAGCGGCCCACTCCTACGAGCAGTACTTC. The rearrangement joins TRBV29-1 to TRBJ2-7; 8 bases fit TRBD2. Trimming took 6 bases from V and 0 from J; bases not matched to a gene: 7. The CDR3 is 14 residues long. Germline CDR1 SQVTM, CDR2 ANQGSEA.

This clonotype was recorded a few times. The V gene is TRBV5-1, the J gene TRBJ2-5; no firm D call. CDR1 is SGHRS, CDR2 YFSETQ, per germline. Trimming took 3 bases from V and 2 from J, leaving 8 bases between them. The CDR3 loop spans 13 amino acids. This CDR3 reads CASSSNRQETQYF. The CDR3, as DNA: TGCGCCAGCAGCTCAAATAGACAAGAGACCCAGTACTTC. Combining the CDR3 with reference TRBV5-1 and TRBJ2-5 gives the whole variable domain KAGVTQTPRYLIKTRGQQVTLSCSPISGHRSVSWYQQTPGQGLQFLFEYFSETQRNKGNFPGRFSGRQFSNSRSEMNVSTLELGDSALYLCASSSNRQETQYFGPGTRLLVL.

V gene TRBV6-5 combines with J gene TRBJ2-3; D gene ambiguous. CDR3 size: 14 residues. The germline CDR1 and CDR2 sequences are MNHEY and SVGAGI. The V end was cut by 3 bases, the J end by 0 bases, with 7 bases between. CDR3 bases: TGTGCCAGCAGTTATTTCGAAAGCACAGATACGCAGTATTTT. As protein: CASSYFESTDTQYF.

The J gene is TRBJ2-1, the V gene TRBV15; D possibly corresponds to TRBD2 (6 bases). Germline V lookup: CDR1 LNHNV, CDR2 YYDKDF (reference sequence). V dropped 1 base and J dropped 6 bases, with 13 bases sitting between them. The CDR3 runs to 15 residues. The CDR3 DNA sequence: TGTGCCACCAGCAGAGTCGGGGGAATTGTCAATGAGCAGTTCTTC. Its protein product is CATSRVGGIVNEQFF.

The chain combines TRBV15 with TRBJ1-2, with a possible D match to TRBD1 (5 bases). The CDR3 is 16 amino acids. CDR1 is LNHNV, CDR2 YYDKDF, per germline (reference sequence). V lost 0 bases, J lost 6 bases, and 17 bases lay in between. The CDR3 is CATSRDRVGRIHGYTF. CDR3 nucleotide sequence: TGTGCCACCAGCAGAGACAGAGTGGGGCGGATTCATGGCTACACCTTC.

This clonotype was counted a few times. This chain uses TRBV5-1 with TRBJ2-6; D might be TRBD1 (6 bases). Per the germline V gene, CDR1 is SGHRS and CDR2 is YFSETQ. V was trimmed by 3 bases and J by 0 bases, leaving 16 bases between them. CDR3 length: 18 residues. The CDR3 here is CASSWGPGPISGANVLTF. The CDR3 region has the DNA TGCGCCAGCAGCTGGGGGCCGGGACCCATCTCTGGGGCCAACGTCCTGACTTTC. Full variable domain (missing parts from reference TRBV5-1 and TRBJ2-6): KAGVTQTPRYLIKTRGQQVTLSCSPISGHRSVSWYQQTPGQGLQFLFEYFSETQRNKGNFPGRFSGRQFSNSRSEMNVSTLELGDSALYLCASSWGPGPISGANVLTFGAGSRLTVL.

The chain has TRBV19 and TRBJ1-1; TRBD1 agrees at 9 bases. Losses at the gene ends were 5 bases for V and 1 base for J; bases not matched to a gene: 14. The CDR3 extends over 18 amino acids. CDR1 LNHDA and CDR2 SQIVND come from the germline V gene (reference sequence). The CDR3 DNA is TGTGCCAGTAGTGCGACCGGGACAGGGTTAATAGGGAACACTGAAGCTTTCTTT. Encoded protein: CASSATGTGLIGNTEAFF. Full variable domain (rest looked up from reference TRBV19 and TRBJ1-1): DGGITQSPKYLFRKEGQNVTLSCEQNLNHDAMYWYRQDPGQGLRLIYYSQIVNDFQKGDIAEGYSVSREKKESFPLTVTSAQKNPTAFYLCASSATGTGLIGNTEAFFGQGTRLTVV.

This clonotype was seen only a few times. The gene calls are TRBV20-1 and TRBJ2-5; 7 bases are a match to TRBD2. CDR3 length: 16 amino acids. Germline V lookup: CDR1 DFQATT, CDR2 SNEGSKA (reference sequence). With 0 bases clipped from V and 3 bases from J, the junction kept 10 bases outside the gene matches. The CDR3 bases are TGCAGTGCTAGAGAGAGCCGTCCTAGCGGAAAAGAGACCCAGTACTTC. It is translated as CSARESRPSGKETQYF.

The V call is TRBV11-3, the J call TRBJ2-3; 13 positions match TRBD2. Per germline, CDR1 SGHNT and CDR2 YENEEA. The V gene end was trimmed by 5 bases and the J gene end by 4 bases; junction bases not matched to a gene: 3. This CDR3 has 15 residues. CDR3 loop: CASSQGLAGSDTQYF. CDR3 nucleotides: TGTGCCAGCAGCCAGGGACTAGCGGGATCAGATACGCAGTATTTT.

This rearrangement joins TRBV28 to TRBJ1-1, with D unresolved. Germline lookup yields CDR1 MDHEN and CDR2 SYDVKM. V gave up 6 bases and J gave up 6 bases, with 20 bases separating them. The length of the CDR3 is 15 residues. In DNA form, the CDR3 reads TGTGCCAGCAGCCCCGTTCTGCGGGGAAACCCTGAAGCTTTCTTT. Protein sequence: CASSPVLRGNPEAFF.

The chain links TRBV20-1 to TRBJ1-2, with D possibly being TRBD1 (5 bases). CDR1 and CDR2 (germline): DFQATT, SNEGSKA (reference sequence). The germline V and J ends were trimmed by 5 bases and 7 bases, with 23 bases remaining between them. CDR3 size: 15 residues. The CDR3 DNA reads TGCAGTGCTTTCGCAGACCAGGGACTCATAAGTGGCTACACCTTC. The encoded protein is CSAFADQGLISGYTF.

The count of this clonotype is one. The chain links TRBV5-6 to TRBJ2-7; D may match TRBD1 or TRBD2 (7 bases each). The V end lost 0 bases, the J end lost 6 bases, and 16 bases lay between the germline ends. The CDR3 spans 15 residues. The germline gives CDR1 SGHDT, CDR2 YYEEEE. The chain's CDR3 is CASSLGAGQRREQYF. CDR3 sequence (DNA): TGTGCCAGCAGCTTGGGAGCGGGACAGAGGCGCGAGCAGTACTTC.

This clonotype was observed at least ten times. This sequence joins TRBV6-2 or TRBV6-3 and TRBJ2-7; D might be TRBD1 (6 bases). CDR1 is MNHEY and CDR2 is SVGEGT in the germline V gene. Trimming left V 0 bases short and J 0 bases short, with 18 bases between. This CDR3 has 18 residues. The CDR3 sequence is CASSYSSKGHDISYEQYF. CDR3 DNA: TGTGCCAGCAGTTACTCGAGTAAGGGACACGACATCTCCTACGAGCAGTACTTC.

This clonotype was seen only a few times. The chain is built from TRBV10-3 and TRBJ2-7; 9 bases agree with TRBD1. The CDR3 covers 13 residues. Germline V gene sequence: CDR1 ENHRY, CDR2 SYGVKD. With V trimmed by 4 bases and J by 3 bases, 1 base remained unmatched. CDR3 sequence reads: CAISGQGDYEQYF. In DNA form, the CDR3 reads TGTGCCATCAGTGGACAGGGGGACTACGAGCAGTACTTC.

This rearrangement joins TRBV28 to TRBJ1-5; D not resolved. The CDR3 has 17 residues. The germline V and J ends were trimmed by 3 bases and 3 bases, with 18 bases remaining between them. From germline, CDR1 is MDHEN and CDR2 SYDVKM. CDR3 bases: TGTGCCAGCAGTTTTGGGGATAGGCGGCCTTACAATCAGCCCCAGCATTTT. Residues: CASSFGDRRPYNQPQHF.

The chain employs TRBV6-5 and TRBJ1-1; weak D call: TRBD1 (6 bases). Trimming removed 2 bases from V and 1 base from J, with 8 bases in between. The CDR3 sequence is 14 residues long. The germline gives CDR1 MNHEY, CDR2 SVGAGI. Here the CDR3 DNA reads TGTGCCAGCAGTTACGGGACACCGAACACTGAAGCTTTCTTT. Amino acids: CASSYGTPNTEAFF.

The CDR3 bases are TGCAGTGCTACCAGACAGGGGGGGACTGAAGCTTTCTTT. Its protein is CSATRQGGTEAFF. The rearrangement uses TRBV20-1 and TRBJ1-1, with TRBD1 identical over 9 bases. This CDR3 has 13 amino acids. Germline CDR1 DFQATT, CDR2 SNEGSKA (reference sequence). Trimming at V came to 4 bases and at J to 5 bases, leaving 5 bases not matched to a gene.

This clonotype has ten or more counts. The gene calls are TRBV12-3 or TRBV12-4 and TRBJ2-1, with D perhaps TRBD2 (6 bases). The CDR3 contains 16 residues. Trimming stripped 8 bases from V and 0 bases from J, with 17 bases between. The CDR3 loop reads CASFSLASSSYNEQFF. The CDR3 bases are TGTGCCAGCTTTTCCCTAGCGTCAAGCTCCTACAATGAGCAGTTCTTC.

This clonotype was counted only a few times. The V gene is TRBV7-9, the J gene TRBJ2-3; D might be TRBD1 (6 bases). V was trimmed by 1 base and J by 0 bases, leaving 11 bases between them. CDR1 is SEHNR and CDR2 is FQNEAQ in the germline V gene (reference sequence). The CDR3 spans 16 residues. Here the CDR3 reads CASSLVTGWSTDTQYF. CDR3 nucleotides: TGTGCCAGCAGCTTAGTTACAGGGTGGAGCACAGATACGCAGTATTTT.

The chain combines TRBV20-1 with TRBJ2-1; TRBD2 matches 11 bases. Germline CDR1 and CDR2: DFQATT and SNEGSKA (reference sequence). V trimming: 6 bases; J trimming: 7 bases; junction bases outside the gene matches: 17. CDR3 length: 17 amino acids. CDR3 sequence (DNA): TGCAGTGCCCAAGAATACCTCACTAGCGGGAGTTCGAATGAGCAGTTCTTC. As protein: CSAQEYLTSGSSNEQFF.